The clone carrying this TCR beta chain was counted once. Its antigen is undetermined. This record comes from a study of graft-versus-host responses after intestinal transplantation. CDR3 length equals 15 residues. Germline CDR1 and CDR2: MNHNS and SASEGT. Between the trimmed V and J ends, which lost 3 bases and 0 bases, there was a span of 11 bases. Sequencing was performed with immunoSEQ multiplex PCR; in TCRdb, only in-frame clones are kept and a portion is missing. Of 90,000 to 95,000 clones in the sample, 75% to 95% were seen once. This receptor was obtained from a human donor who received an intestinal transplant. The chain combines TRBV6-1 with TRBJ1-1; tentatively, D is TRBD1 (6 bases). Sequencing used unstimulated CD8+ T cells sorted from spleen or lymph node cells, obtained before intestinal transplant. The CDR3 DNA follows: TGTGCCAGCAGTGATAGGGGGGGGATGAACACTGAAGCTTTCTTT. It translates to CASSDRGGMNTEAFF.